This entry describes one T cell receptor (beta chain). The data are from a study of regulatory T cells in long-lasting Graves disease. The authors built TCR beta libraries using iRepertoire HTBI primers and Arm-PCR of CDR3 regions. In TCRdb, the multiplex PCR reads were re-called with MiXCR into one record per CDR3 protein. The table records around 500,000 distinct CDR3 sequences, approximately 12% of them present only once. This CDR3 contains 14 residues. Looked up from germline, CDR1 is SGHRS and CDR2 is YFSETQ. With 2 bases removed from V and 13 bases from J, the gap between germline ends came to 16 bases. Time point here: newly diagnosed GD, antithyroid drugs for less than 3 months. RNA isolated from PBMCs was used to make the TCR library. These data were also filed under a second study, of T cells in Graves' hyperthyroidism and ophthalmopathy. Turning to that study: Any patient presenting with uncontrolled infection, other autoimmune disease, pregnancy or lactation was left out.

This TCR was sampled from a man in his thirties or forties with Graves disease. The rearrangement joins TRBV5-1 to TRBJ1-6, with D perhaps matching TRBD1 (6 bases). Material: peripheral blood mononuclear cells (PBMCs), obtained at new diagnosis, from a patient treated with antithyroid drugs. CDR3 sequence: CASSFRDTGDPLHF. Written as DNA, the CDR3 is TGCGCCAGCAGCTTCCGGGACACCGGGGATCCCCTCCACTTT.